This T cell receptor beta chain came from a study of blood T cells in healthy people across ages. It was with a sample-barcoded 5' primer and a J-beta primer mix that a second PCR of roughly 7 to 11 cycles was run. MiXCR, run by TCRdb on the 5' RACE reads, gives a single entry per CDR3 protein. The data contain 800,000 to 1,300,000 distinct CDR3 sequences, around 25% of them singletons. Germline lookup yields CDR1 SNHLY and CDR2 FYNNEI. This CDR3 comprises 12 residues. Between the trimmed V and J ends, which lost 8 bases and 7 bases, there was a span of 12 bases. The sample also formed part of further work on T cells of mothers and their children.

The chain joins TRBV2 to TRBJ2-1; tentatively, D is TRBD1 (6 bases). The source is a girl aged 2 to 10 in good health. The sequencing input was blood. The CDR3 sequence is CASLPQGNEQFF. The CDR3 DNA reads TGTGCCAGCCTTCCTCAGGGGAATGAGCAGTTCTTC.